The sequence of this T cell receptor beta chain was determined in a study of identical twins. Study outcomes and limitations: Modelling underestimated the level of out-of-frame TCR alpha sharing observed in monozygotic twins.

CDR1 is SSHAT, CDR2 FNYEAQ, per germline (reference sequence). CDR3 length: 13 residues. V dropped 5 bases and J dropped 9 bases, with 14 bases sitting between them. There are a few counts of this clonotype. Its antigen is not known. After template switching added a universal primer site, the resulting cDNA carried unique molecular identifiers. TCRdb passed the 5' RACE reads through MiXCR, listing each CDR3 protein once. This table holds 540,000 or so distinct CDR3 sequences, approximately 20% found once. In addition, the sample was reused for a study of yellow fever vaccine responses in identical twins.

The gene calls are TRBV7-7 and TRBJ2-1; a possible D gene is TRBD1 (6 bases). The source is a young woman in good health. Sequenced material: CD4+ T cells sorted from blood. Here the CDR3 reads CASSPGPGVEQFF. CDR3 sequence (DNA): TGTGCCAGCAGCCCCGGACCAGGGGTTGAGCAGTTCTTC.